Detailed here is one TCR beta chain. What it recognizes is unknown. The repertoire was sequenced with immunoSEQ multiplex PCR; TCRdb's copy has only in-frame clones and lacks some. The sample consists of about 150,000 clones, around 85% of them appearing once. The CDR3 totals 14 residues. Germline CDR1 and CDR2: SGHNT and YYREEE (reference sequence). Trimming removed 4 bases at V and 4 bases at J, with 14 bases between. The data stem from a study of T cell responses to AZD1222 COVID-19 vaccine. Broader study findings: Spike was spanned by vaccine-associated CD4 TCRs, which were dominant at 160-218 and 743-854. Recipients of two AZD1222 doses showed rising Spike-specific TCR breadth and depth.

The sample in question was peripheral blood, obtained 28 days after the second AZD1222 dose. The chain employs TRBV5-4 and TRBJ2-5, with D perhaps matching TRBD1 or TRBD2 (5 bases each). The receptor comes from an adult who received the AZD1222 COVID-19 vaccine. CDR3 nucleotides: TGTGCCAGCAGCCAAGGGACCCCGGGAGAGACCCAGTACTTC. It is translated as CASSQGTPGETQYF.